These 6 T cell receptor beta chains share one sample of origin, sequenced in a study of cytomegalovirus exposure and HLA in healthy donors. Sequencing used immunoSEQ multiplex PCR; TCRdb keeps in-frame clones, though not all of them. This table holds roughly 130,000 clones, 85% to 90% found once. The specimen sequenced was PBMCs. These receptor sequences come from a man aged 25-45 years in good health and CMV-seronegative.

The chain links TRBV5-1 to TRBJ1-4; 10 nucleotides line up with TRBD1. Germline lookup yields CDR1 SGHRS and CDR2 YFSETQ. CDR3 size: 17 residues. V gave up 0 bases and J gave up 6 bases; unmatched junction bases: 8. CDR3 nucleotides: TGCGCCAGCAGCTTGGGATATATCGGGACAGGGGATGAAAAACTGTTTTTT. Residues: CASSLGYIGTGDEKLFF.

The chain uses TRBV7-2 and TRBJ2-7, with no clear D. This CDR3 is built from 15 residues. V was shortened by 7 bases and J by 2 bases, with 18 bases between the two germline ends. From germline, CDR1 is SGHTA and CDR2 FQGNSA. The CDR3: CASTPPGRDPYEQYF. The CDR3 DNA follows: TGTGCCAGCACCCCTCCAGGCAGAGACCCCTACGAGCAGTACTTC.

This clone was picked up a small number of times. Its ends do not fully match the called genes, so a read error is possible. The chain uses TRBV11-2 and TRBJ1-2, with D possibly being TRBD1 (6 bases). CDR1 and CDR2 from the germline V gene are SGHAT and FQNNGV. CDR3 length: 12 amino acids. The CDR3 protein is CASSLGGGQALF. In nucleotides, the CDR3 is TGTGCCAGCAGCTTAGGCGGGGGGCAGGCTCTATTC.

The chain combines TRBV6-5 with TRBJ1-5; D may be TRBD1 (5 bases). Germline assignment: CDR1 MNHEY and CDR2 SVGAGI. This CDR3 has 13 amino acids. V lost 11 bases and J 1 base, leaving 12 bases between the germline ends. CDR3 DNA sequence: TGTGCCCGCGCAGGGCACAGCAATCAGCCCCAGCATTTT. Translation: CARAGHSNQPQHF.

The chain links TRBV2 to TRBJ1-4; D is unresolved. This CDR3 region has 14 residues. Trimming took 3 bases from V and 7 from J, leaving 12 bases between them. Germline CDR1 is SNHLY and CDR2 is FYNNEI. The CDR3 loop reads CASSDRLPGEKLFF. The CDR3 DNA sequence: TGTGCCAGCAGTGATCGGTTACCAGGTGAAAAACTGTTTTTT. Looking up the rest from reference TRBV2 and TRBJ1-4 gives the full variable domain: EPEVTQTPSHQVTQMGQEVILRCVPISNHLYFYWYRQILGQKVEFLVSFYNNEISEKSEIFDDQFSVERPDGSNFTLKIRSTKLEDSAMYFCASSDRLPGEKLFFGSGTQLSVL.

This clone was counted a single time. This sequence joins TRBV6-6 and TRBJ1-1; D call uncertain. V was pared by 4 bases and J by 1 base, with 7 bases between. The CDR3 length is 13 residues. The germline gives CDR1 MNHNY, CDR2 SVGAGI (reference sequence). The CDR3 coding sequence is TGTGCCAGCAGTTTGGAGAAGAACACTGAAGCTTTCTTT. Its protein product is CASSLEKNTEAFF.